Given below is one TCR beta chain in context. Clones were read by immunoSEQ multiplex PCR, and TCRdb kept only the in-frame ones, dropping some. Here the sample spans more than 150,000 clones, about 80% being singletons. The sample belongs to a study of blood T cell repertoires in COVID-19. Study context: Samples representing acute and convalescent COVID-19 were sourced from the United States, Italy and Spain.

This CDR3 region has 12 residues. V was shortened by 8 bases and J by 7 bases, with 12 bases between the two germline ends. Germline CDR1 reads LGHDT; CDR2 reads YNNKEL (reference sequence). The sample consisted of peripheral blood. The chain has TRBV3-1 (or the pseudogene TRBV3-2) and TRBJ2-1, with D hard to call. The clonotype was recovered from a man aged 55 to 70 with acute or convalescent COVID-19. In DNA, the CDR3 is TGTGCCAGCGGTGGGCCCCCGAATGAGCAGTTCTTC. This translates into CASGGPPNEQFF.